Below are 15 T cell receptor beta chains sequenced from a single sample in a study of CD8 T cells in ankylosing spondylitis. MiXCR, run by TCRdb on the 5' RACE reads, gives a single entry per CDR3 protein. The sample lists 200,000 to 300,000 distinct CDR3 sequences; more than 9% were seen once. The sample taken for sequencing was blood, either unsorted or a sorted T cell fraction (not recorded which). These receptors originate from a male donor with ankylosing spondylitis or in good health (not recorded which).

This clonotype came up many times. The V call is TRBV12-3 or TRBV12-4, the J call TRBJ2-5; D not resolved. Trimming removed 5 bases from V and 5 bases from J, with 12 bases in between. The CDR3 length is 13 residues. This CDR3 reads CASSPVVMETQYF. The DNA of the CDR3 is TGTGCCAGCAGTCCTGTCGTAATGGAGACCCAGTACTTC.

This clonotype has a count of ten or more. The rearrangement uses TRBV6-2 or TRBV6-3 and TRBJ1-5; D uncertain. V was shortened by 6 bases and J by 4 bases, with 13 bases between the two germline ends. This CDR3 has 14 amino acids. The germline V gene encodes CDR1 MNHEY and CDR2 SVGEGT. The CDR3: CASRRDTSNQPQHF. CDR3 DNA: TGTGCCAGCAGAAGGGATACTTCAAATCAGCCCCAGCATTTT.

This clonotype was recorded many times. The chain is built from TRBV5-1 and TRBJ2-1, with a possible D match to TRBD2 (5 bases). Trimming took 0 bases from V and 4 from J, leaving 11 bases between them. Per the germline V gene, CDR1 is SGHRS and CDR2 is YFSETQ. The CDR3 has 15 amino acids. DNA of the CDR3: TGCGCCAGCAGCTTGGGCGGAGGACCGTACAATGAGCAGTTCTTC. This sequence encodes CASSLGGGPYNEQFF.

This clonotype was recorded a few times. This rearrangement joins TRBV10-2 to TRBJ1-1, with 9 nucleotides matching TRBD1. The CDR3 spans 14 residues. V lost 2 bases to trimming and J lost 7 bases; unmatched junction nucleotides: 5. The germline V gene has CDR1 WSHSY and CDR2 SAAADI. The DNA for the CDR3 is TGCGCCAGCAGTGAGGTCAGGGACAGGGTTGAAGCTTTCTTT. Protein product: CASSEVRDRVEAFF.

As to this clonotype: Since a much larger clone is just one base distant, this may be a read error. The chain carries TRBV4-2 and TRBJ1-2; D may be TRBD1 (6 bases). The CDR3 has 15 residues. Trimming left V 0 bases short and J 10 bases short, with 18 bases between. CDR1 and CDR2 (germline): LGHNA, YNFKEQ. CDR3 sequence (DNA): TGTGCCAGCAGCCAAGATTGGCGGGGGGCTGGAGCCTACACCTTC. This gives the protein CASSQDWRGAGAYTF.

This clonotype was counted at least ten times. The chain uses TRBV20-1 and TRBJ2-3; 11 positions match TRBD2. The CDR3 runs to 17 residues. Germline lookup yields CDR1 DFQATT and CDR2 SNEGSKA (reference sequence). CDR3 residues: CSAPFTSGSVGTDTQYF. The CDR3 DNA sequence: TGCAGCGCCCCATTTACTAGCGGGAGCGTAGGCACAGATACGCAGTATTTT.

The table lists this clonotype with many counts. This chain links TRBV11-2 with TRBJ2-2; 14 bases are shared with TRBD2. Germline assignment: CDR1 SGHAT and CDR2 FQNNGV. V gave up 0 bases and J gave up 6 bases; unmatched junction bases: 6. This CDR3 has 18 residues. The CDR3 DNA follows: TGTGCCAGCAGCTTAGAGCGGGGACTAGCGGGAGCGGCCGGGGAGCTGTTTTTT. It codes for CASSLERGLAGAAGELFF.

Ten or more counts support this clonotype. The V gene is TRBV13, the J gene TRBJ1-1; no reliable D call. There are 14 residues in the CDR3. V was shortened by 1 base and J by 7 bases, with 13 bases between the two germline ends. Germline CDR1 reads PRHDT; CDR2 reads FYEKMQ (reference sequence). The CDR3 DNA reads as TGTGCCAGCAGCTTAGAATTCCAAACTGGTGAAGCTTTCTTT. Its protein product is CASSLEFQTGEAFF.

This clonotype has only a few counts. The V call is TRBV6-1, the J call TRBJ1-5; D might be TRBD1 (5 bases). CDR1 MNHNS and CDR2 SASEGT come from the germline V gene. V lost 6 bases and J lost 4, with 22 bases in between. The CDR3 has 17 amino acids. The chain's CDR3 is CASSRGGHQTYNQPQHF. For the CDR3, the DNA is TGTGCCAGCAGCCGGGGGGGTCACCAGACATATAATCAGCCCCAGCATTTT.

This clonotype was detected only a few times. The chain combines TRBV20-1 with TRBJ2-1; perhaps TRBD1 as D (7 bases). Trimming shortened V by 0 bases and J by 7 bases, and 16 bases separated the two germline ends. Germline CDR1 and CDR2: DFQATT and SNEGSKA (reference sequence). The CDR3 contains 15 residues. CDR3 sequence: CSARDPQGGMNEQFF. As DNA, the CDR3 is TGCAGTGCTAGAGATCCCCAGGGGGGCATGAATGAGCAGTTCTTC.

The chain employs TRBV14 and TRBJ2-2; D gene uncertain. Germline CDR1 reads SGHDN; CDR2 reads FVKESK. The CDR3 has 14 residues. V lost 4 bases and J 3 bases, leaving 9 bases between the germline ends. The CDR3 nucleotides read TGTGCCAGCAGCCCTGTCCGATACACCGGGGAGCTGTTTTTT. Translating gives CASSPVRYTGELFF.

This clonotype was observed at least ten times. CDR3 nucleotides: TGTGCCAGCAACTGGGGCGGCGGAGAGGGCGAGCAGTACTTC. It codes for CASNWGGGEGEQYF. The chain has TRBV6-1 and TRBJ2-7; the D gene could be TRBD1 or TRBD2 (5 bases each). Germline loops: CDR1 MNHNS, CDR2 SASEGT. There are 14 residues in the CDR3. The germline V and J ends were trimmed by 7 bases and 6 bases, with 19 bases remaining between them.

This clonotype was detected many times. The chain employs TRBV3-1 and TRBJ2-3, with D uncertain. V shed 4 bases and J shed 4 bases, with 15 bases lying between them. The CDR3 runs 15 residues. Germline-derived CDR1 and CDR2 are LGHDT and YNNKEL (reference sequence). For the CDR3, the DNA is TGTGCCAGCAGCCGAGGCCCAGCGATCCCAGATACGCAGTATTTT. Translation: CASSRGPAIPDTQYF.

This clonotype came up many times. The chain employs TRBV20-1 and TRBJ1-6, with D unresolved. Germline CDR1 DFQATT, CDR2 SNEGSKA (reference sequence). This CDR3 is 15 amino acids long. V dropped 0 bases and J dropped 5 bases, with 11 bases sitting between them. The chain's CDR3 is CSARDPASNNSPLHF. The CDR3 region has the DNA TGCAGTGCTAGAGACCCGGCCAGCAATAATTCACCCCTCCACTTT.

This clonotype has ten or more counts. The chain employs TRBV5-1 and TRBJ1-5, with 10 bases aligning to TRBD1. The trim removed 9 bases at V and 3 bases at J, leaving 12 bases unmatched. The CDR3 extends over 16 amino acids. Per the germline V gene, CDR1 is SGHRS and CDR2 is YFSETQ. CDR3: CAIVEGQGPNNQPQHF. CDR3 DNA: TGCGCCATCGTGGAGGGACAGGGGCCTAACAATCAGCCCCAGCATTTT.